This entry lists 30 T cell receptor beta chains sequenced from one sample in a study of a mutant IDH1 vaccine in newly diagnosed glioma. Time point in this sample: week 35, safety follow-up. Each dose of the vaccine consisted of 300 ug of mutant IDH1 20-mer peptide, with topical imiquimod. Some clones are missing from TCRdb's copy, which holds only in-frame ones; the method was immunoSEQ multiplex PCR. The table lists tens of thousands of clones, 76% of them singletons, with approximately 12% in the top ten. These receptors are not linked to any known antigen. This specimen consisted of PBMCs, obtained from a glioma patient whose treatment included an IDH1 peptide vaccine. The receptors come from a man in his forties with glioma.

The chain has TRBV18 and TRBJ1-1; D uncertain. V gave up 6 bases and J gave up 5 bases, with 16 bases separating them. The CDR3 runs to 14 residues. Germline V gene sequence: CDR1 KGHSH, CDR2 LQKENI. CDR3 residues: CASSPGNPDTEAFF. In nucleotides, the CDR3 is TGTGCCAGCTCGCCGGGCAACCCGGATACTGAAGCTTTCTTT.

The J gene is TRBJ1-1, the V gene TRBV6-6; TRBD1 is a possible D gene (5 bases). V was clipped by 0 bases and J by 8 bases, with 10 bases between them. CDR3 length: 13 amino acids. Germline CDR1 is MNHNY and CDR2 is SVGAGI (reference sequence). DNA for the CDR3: TGTGCCAGCAGTTACTCGTTAGGGGAGGAAGCTTTCTTT. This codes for CASSYSLGEEAFF.

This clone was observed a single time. CDR3 coding DNA: TGTGCCGCCTCTCGGGGGGCAATGAACACTGAAGCTTTCTTT. Translating gives CAASRGAMNTEAFF. This rearrangement joins TRBV6-5 to TRBJ1-1; perhaps TRBD1 as D (6 bases). Germline V CDR1 and CDR2: MNHEY, SVGAGI. The CDR3 totals 14 residues. Deletions cut 11 bases from V and 0 bases from J, with 16 bases between.

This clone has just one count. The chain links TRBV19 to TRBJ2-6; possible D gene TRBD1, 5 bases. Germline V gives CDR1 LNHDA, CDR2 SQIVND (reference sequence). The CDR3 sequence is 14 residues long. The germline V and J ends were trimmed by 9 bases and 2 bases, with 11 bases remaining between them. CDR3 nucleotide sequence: TGTGCCAGCCGATTGGGGCCTGGGGCCAACGTCCTGACTTTC. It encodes CASRLGPGANVLTF.

The CDR3 coding sequence is TGCGCCAGCAGTTTGGTTGGGACAGGGGGCAATGAGCAGTTCTTC. Translation gives CASSLVGTGGNEQFF. The chain combines TRBV4-1 with TRBJ2-1; TRBD1 aligns across 11 bases. V lost 6 bases, J lost 6 bases, and 7 bases stayed unmatched. The CDR3 runs to 15 residues. Germline CDR1 is MGHRA and CDR2 is YSYEKL.

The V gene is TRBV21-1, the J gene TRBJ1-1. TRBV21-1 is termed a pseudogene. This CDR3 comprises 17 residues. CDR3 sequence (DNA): TGTGCCAGCAGTGCCAGGATGGCAACGGGGCTGAACACTGAAGCTTTCTTT. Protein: CASSARMATGLNTEAFF.

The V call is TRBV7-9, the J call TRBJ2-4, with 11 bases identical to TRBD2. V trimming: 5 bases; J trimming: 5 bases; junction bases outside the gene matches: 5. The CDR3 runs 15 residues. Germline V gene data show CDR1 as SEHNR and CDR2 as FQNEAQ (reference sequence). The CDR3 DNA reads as TGTGCCAGCAGCGCGAGGGGACTAGCGGAAAACATTCAGTACTTC. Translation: CASSARGLAENIQYF.

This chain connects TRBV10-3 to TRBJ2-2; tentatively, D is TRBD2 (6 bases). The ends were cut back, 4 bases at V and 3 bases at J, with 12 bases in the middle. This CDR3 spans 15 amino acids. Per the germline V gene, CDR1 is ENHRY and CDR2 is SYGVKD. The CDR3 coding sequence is TGTGCCATCAGTGGGGGGGTCCGGGACACCGGGGAGCTGTTTTTT. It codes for CAISGGVRDTGELFF.

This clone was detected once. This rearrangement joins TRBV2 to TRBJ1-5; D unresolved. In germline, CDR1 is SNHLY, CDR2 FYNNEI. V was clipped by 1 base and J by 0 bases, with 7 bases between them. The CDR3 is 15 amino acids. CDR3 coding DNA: TGTGCCAGCAGTGAAGAGGAGGTTAGCAATCAGCCCCAGCATTTT. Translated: CASSEEEVSNQPQHF.

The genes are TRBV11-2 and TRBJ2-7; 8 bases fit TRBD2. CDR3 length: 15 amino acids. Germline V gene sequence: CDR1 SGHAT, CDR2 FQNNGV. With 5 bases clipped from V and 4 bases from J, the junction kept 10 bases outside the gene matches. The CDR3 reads CASSPLGTRQYEQYF. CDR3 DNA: TGTGCCAGCAGCCCTCTCGGGACTAGGCAATACGAGCAGTACTTC.

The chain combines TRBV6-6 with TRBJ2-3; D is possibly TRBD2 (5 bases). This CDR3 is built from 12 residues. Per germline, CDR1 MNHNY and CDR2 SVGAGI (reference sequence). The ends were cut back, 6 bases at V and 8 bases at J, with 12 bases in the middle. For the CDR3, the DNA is TGTGCCAGCAGCCCCCATGGAGGTACGCAGTATTTT. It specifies CASSPHGGTQYF.

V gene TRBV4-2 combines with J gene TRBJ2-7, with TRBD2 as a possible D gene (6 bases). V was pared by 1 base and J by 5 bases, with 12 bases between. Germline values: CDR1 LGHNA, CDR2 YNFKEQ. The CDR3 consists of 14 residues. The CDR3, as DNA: TGTGCCAGCAGCCAAGTGGGGGGTGAGGACGAGCAGTACTTC. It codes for CASSQVGGEDEQYF.

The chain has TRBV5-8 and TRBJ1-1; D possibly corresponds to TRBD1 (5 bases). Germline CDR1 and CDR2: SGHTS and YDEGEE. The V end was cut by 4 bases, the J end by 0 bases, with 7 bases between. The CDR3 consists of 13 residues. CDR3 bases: TGTGCCAGCAGCCGACAGTTGAACACTGAAGCTTTCTTT. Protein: CASSRQLNTEAFF.

The DNA of the CDR3 is TGTGCCAGCAGCACCTTCGGGGCGGGAGGTTTCTACGAGCAGTACTTC. Encoded protein: CASSTFGAGGFYEQYF. The chain employs TRBV11-2 and TRBJ2-7; 8 nucleotides align to TRBD2. Germline V gene data show CDR1 as SGHAT and CDR2 as FQNNGV. The V and J ends lost 5 bases and 3 bases, in that order; junction bases with no gene match: 12. The CDR3 totals 16 residues.

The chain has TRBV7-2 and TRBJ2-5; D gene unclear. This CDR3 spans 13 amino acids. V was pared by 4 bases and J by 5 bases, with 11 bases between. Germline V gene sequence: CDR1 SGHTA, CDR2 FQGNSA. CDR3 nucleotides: TGTGCCAGCAGCTACCAACAACGGGAGACCCAGTACTTC. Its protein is CASSYQQRETQYF.

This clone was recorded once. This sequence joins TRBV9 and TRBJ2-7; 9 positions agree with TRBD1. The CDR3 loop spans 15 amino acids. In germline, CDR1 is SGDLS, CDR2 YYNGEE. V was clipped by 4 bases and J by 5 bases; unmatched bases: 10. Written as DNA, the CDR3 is TGTGCCAGCAGCCCTCAATTGGACAGGGGAGACGAGCAGTACTTC. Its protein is CASSPQLDRGDEQYF.

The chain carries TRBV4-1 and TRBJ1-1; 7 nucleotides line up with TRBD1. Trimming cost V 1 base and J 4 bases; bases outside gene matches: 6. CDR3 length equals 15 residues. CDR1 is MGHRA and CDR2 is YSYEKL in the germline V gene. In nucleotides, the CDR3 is TGCGCCAGCAGCCAAGCGTACAGGGGTCGCACTGAAGCTTTCTTT. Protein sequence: CASSQAYRGRTEAFF.

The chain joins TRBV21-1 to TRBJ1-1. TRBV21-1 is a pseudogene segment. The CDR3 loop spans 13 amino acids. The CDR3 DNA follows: TGTGCCAGCAGCAAAAGGGCGAGACAAGAAGCTTTCTTT. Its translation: CASSKRARQEAFF.

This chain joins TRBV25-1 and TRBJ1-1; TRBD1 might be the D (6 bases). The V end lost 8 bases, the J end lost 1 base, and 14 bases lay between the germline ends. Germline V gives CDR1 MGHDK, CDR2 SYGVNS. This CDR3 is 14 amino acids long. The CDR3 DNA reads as TGTGCCAGCTGGTCAGGGGTGGGGAACACTGAAGCTTTCTTT. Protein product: CASWSGVGNTEAFF. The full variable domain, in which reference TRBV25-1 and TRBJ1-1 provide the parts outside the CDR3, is EADIYQTPRYLVIGTGKKITLECSQTMGHDKMYWYQQDPGMELHLIHYSYGVNSTEKGDLSSESTVSRIRTEHFPLTLESARPSHTSQYLCASWSGVGNTEAFFGQGTRLTVV.

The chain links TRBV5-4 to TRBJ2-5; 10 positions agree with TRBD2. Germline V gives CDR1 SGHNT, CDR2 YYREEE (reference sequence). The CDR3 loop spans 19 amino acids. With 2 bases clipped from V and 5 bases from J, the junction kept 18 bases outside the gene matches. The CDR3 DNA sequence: TGTGCCAGCAGCTTTTCCGCCCTTCTAGCGGGAGCGTCGGAGGAGACCCAGTACTTC. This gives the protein CASSFSALLAGASEETQYF.

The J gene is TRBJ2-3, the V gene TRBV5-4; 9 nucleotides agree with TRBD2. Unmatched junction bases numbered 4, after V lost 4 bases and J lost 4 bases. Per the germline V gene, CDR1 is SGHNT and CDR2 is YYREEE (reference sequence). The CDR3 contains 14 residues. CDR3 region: CASSPAGGPDTQYF. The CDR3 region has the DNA TGTGCCAGCAGCCCAGCGGGAGGTCCAGATACGCAGTATTTT.

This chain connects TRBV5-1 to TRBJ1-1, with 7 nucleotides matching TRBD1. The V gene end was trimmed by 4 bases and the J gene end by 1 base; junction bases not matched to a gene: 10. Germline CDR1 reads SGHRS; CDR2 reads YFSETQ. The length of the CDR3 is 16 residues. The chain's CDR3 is CASSRRFDRENTEAFF. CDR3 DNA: TGCGCCAGCAGCCGTAGATTCGACAGGGAGAACACTGAAGCTTTCTTT.

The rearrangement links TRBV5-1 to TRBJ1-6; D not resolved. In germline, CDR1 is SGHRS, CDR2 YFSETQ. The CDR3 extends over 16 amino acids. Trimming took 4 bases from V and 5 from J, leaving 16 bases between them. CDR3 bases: TGCGCCAGCAGCCGAGAGGGTACAGCCGATAATTCACCCCTCCACTTT. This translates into CASSREGTADNSPLHF.

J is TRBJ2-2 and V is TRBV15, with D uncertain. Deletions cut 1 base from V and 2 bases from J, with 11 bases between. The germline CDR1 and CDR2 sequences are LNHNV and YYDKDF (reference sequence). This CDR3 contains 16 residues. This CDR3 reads CATSRVVGANTGELFF. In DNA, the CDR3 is TGTGCCACCAGCAGAGTTGTTGGCGCCAACACCGGGGAGCTGTTTTTT.

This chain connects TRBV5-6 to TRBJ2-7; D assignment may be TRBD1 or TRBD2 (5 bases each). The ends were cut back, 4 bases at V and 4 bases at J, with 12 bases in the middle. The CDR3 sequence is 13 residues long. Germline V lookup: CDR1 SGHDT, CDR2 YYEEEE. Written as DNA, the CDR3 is TGTGCCAGCAGCGTGGGACGGACTTACGAGCAGTACTTC. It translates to CASSVGRTYEQYF. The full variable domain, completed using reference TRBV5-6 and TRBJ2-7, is DAGVTQSPTHLIKTRGQQVTLRCSPKSGHDTVSWYQQALGQGPQFIFQYYEEEERQRGNFPDRFSGHQFPNYSSELNVNALLLGDSALYLCASSVGRTYEQYFGPGTRLTVT.

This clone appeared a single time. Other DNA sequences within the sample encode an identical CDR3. The CDR3 nucleotides read TGTGCCAGCAGCTTGGGGGGAAAAAGCTCCTACGAGCAGTACTTC. Its protein is CASSLGGKSSYEQYF. V usage is TRBV5-4 and J usage is TRBJ2-7, with D uncertain. Germline CDR1 is SGHNT and CDR2 is YYREEE (reference sequence). CDR3 size: 15 residues. Trimming pared 0 bases from V and 0 bases from J, leaving 10 bases between.

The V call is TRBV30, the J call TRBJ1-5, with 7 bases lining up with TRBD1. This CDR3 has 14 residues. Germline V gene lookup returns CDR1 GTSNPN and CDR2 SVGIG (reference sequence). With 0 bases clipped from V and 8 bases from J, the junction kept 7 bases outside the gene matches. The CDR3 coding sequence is TGTGCCTGGAGTGTATCGACAGGGCGAAAGCCCCAGCATTTT. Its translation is CAWSVSTGRKPQHF. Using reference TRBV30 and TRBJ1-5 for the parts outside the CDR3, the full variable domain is SQTIHQWPATLVQPVGSPLSLECTVEGTSNPNLYWYRQAAGRGLQLLFYSVGIGQISSEVPQNLSASRPQDRQFILSSKKLLLSDSGFYLCAWSVSTGRKPQHFGDGTRLSIL.

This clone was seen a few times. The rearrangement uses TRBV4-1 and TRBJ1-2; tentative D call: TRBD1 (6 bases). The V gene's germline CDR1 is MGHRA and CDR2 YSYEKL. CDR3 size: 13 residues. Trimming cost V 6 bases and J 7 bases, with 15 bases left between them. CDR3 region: CASRSTGTFGYTF. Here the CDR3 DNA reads TGCGCCAGCAGGTCGACAGGAACTTTTGGCTACACCTTC.

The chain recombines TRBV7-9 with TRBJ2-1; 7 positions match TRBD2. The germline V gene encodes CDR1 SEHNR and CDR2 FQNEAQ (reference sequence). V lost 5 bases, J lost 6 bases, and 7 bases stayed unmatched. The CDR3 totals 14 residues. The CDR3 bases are TGTGCCAGCAGCCTCTCCGGGACTACCAATGAGCAGTTCTTC. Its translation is CASSLSGTTNEQFF.

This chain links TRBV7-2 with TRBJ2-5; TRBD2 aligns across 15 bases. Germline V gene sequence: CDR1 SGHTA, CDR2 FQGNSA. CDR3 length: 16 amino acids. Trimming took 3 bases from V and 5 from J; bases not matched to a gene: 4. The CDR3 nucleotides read TGTGCCAGCAGCTTGGGACTAGCGGGAGGAGGTGAGACCCAGTACTTC. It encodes CASSLGLAGGGETQYF.